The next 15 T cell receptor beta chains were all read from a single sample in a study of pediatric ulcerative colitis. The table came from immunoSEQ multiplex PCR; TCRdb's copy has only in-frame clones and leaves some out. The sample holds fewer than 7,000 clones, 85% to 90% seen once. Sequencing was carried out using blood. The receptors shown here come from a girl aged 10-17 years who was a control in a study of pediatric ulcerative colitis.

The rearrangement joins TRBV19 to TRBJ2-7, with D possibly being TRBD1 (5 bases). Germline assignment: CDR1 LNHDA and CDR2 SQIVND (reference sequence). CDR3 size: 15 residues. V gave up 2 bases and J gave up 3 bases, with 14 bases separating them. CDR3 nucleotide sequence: TGTGCCAGTAGTATAAGGGGTCCTTCTGTCTACGAGCAGTACTTC. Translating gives CASSIRGPSVYEQYF. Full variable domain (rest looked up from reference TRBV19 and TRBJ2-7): DGGITQSPKYLFRKEGQNVTLSCEQNLNHDAMYWYRQDPGQGLRLIYYSQIVNDFQKGDIAEGYSVSREKKESFPLTVTSAQKNPTAFYLCASSIRGPSVYEQYFGPGTRLTVT.

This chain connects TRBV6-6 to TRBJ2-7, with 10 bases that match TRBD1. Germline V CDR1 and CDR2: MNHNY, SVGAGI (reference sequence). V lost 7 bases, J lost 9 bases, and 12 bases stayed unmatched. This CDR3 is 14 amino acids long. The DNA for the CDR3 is TGTGCCAGCACCCCCGGGACAGGGGACCGAGGGCAGTACTTC. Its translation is CASTPGTGDRGQYF.

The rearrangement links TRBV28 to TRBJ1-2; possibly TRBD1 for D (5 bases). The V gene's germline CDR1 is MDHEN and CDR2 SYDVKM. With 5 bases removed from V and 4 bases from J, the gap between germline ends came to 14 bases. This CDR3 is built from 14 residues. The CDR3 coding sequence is TGTGCCAGCAGTGGCATCCAGGGTTCCTATGGCTACACCTTC. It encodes CASSGIQGSYGYTF.

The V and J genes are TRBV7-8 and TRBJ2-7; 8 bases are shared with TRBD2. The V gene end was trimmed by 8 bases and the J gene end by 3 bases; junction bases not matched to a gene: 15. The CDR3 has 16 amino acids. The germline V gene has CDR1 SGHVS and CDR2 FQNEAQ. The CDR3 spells CASVRGGRMTGYEQYF. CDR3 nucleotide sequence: TGTGCCAGCGTCCGCGGGGGGCGCATGACCGGCTACGAGCAGTACTTC.

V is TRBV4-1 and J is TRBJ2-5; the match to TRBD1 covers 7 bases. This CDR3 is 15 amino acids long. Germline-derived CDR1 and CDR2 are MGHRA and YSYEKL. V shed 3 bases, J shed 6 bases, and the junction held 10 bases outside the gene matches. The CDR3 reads CASSHNRGFKKTQYF. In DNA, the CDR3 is TGCGCCAGCAGCCACAACAGGGGTTTTAAAAAGACCCAGTACTTC.

The CDR3 is CATKREGQSVDTQYF. CDR3 bases: TGTGCCACTAAGCGGGAGGGCCAGTCAGTGGATACGCAGTATTTT. The chain carries TRBV19 and TRBJ2-3; 10 bases fit TRBD2. V lost 10 bases to trimming and J lost 6 bases; unmatched junction nucleotides: 13. Germline V gene lookup returns CDR1 LNHDA and CDR2 SQIVND (reference sequence). The CDR3 is 15 residues long.

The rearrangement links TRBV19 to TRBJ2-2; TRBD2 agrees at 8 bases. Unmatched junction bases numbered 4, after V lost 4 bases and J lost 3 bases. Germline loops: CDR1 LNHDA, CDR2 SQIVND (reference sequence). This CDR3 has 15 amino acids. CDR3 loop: CASSTAGDYTGELFF. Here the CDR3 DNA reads TGTGCCAGTAGTACAGCGGGAGATTACACCGGGGAGCTGTTTTTT.

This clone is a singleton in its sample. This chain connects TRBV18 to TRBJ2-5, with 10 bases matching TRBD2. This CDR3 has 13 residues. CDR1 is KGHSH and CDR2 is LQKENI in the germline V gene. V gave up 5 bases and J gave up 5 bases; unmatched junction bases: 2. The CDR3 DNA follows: TGTGCCAGCTCAACGGGACTAGCGGAGACCCAGTACTTC. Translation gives CASSTGLAETQYF.

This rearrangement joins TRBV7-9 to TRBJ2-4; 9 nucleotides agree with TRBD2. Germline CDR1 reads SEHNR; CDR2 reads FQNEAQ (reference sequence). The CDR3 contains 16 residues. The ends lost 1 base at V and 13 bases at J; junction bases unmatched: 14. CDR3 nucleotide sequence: TGTGCCAGCAGCTTAGAACGTAGCGGGAGCCCCTTCCGGCAGTACTTC. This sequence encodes CASSLERSGSPFRQYF.

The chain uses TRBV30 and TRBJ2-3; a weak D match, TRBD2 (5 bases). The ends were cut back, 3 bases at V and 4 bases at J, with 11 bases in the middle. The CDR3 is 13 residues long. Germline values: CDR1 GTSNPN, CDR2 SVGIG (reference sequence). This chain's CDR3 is CAWSQLVPDTQYF. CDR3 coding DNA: TGTGCCTGGAGCCAACTAGTCCCAGATACGCAGTATTTT.

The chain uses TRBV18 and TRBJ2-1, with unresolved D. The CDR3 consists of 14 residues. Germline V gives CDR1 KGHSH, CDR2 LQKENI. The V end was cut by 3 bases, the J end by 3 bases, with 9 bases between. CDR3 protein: CASSPEASYNEQFF. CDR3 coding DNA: TGTGCCAGCTCACCGGAAGCAAGCTACAATGAGCAGTTCTTC.

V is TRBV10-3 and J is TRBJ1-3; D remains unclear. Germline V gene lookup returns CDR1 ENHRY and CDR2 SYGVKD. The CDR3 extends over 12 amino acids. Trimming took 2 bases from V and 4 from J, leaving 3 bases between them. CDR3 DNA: TGTGCCATCAGTGAGCAAGGAAACACCATATATTTT. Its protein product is CAISEQGNTIYF.

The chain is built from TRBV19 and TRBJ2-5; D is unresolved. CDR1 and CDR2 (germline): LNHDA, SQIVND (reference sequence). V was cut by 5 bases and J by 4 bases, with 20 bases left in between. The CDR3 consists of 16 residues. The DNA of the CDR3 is TGTGCCAGTAGTCCGCCCCTGACGGGCGCGGTAGAGACCCAGTACTTC. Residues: CASSPPLTGAVETQYF.

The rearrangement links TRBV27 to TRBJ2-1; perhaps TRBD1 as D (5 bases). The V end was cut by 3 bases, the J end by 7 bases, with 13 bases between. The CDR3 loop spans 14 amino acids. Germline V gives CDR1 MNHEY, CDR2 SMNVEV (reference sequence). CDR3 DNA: TGTGCCAGCAGTTTCGTGGCAGGGCGGAATGAGCAGTTCTTC. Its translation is CASSFVAGRNEQFF.

CDR3 coding DNA: TGTGCCAGTAGTATAAGGCAGATCACCGGGGAGCTGTTTTTT. This encodes CASSIRQITGELFF. The chain links TRBV19 to TRBJ2-2; D is undetermined. The germline V and J ends were trimmed by 2 bases and 4 bases, with 8 bases remaining between them. Germline V gene data show CDR1 as LNHDA and CDR2 as SQIVND (reference sequence). CDR3 length equals 14 residues.